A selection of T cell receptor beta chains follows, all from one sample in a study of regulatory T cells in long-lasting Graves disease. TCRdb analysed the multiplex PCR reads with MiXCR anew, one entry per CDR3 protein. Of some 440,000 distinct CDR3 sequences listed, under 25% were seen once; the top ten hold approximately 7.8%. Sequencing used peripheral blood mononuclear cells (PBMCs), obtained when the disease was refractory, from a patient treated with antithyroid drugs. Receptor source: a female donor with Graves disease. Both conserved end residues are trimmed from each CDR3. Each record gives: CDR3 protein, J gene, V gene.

cdr3_aa: ASSLTSGKYNEQF
j_call: TRBJ2-1
v_call: TRBV11-2

cdr3_aa: ASSYPTGTGMSTEAF
j_call: TRBJ1-1
v_call: TRBV6-2/TRBV6-3

cdr3_aa: ASRYTGVYGYT
j_call: TRBJ1-2
v_call: TRBV12-3/TRBV12-4

cdr3_aa: ASRDGVGSPLH
j_call: TRBJ1-6
v_call: TRBV28

cdr3_aa: ASSLMGRDYGYT
j_call: TRBJ1-2
v_call: TRBV7-2

cdr3_aa: ASSLGAGISYEQY
j_call: TRBJ2-7
v_call: TRBV12-3/TRBV12-4

cdr3_aa: ASSQLPGLANTYEQY
j_call: TRBJ2-7
v_call: TRBV4-1

cdr3_aa: ASSNRGAYGYT
j_call: TRBJ1-2
v_call: TRBV19

cdr3_aa: ASTPRSSYNEQF
j_call: TRBJ2-1
v_call: TRBV3-1

cdr3_aa: ASSFGPNQPQH
j_call: TRBJ1-5
v_call: TRBV27

cdr3_aa: ASSFDTPAAGAF
j_call: TRBJ1-1
v_call: TRBV28

cdr3_aa: ASSTRSSSGAYYEQY
j_call: TRBJ2-7
v_call: TRBV11-2

cdr3_aa: SASLTYYEQY
j_call: TRBJ2-7
v_call: TRBV20-1